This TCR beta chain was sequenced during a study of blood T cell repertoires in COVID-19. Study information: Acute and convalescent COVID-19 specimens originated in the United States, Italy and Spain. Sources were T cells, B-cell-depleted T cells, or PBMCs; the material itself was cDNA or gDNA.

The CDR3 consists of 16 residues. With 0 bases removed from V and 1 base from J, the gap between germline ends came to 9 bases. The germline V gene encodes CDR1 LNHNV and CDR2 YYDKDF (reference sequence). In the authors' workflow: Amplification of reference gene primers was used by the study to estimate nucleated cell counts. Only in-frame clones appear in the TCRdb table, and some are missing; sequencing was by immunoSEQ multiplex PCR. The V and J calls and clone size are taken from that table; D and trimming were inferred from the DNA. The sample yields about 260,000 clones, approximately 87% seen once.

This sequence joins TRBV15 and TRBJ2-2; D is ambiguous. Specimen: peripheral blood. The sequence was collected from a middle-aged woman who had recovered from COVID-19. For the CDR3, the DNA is TGTGCCACCAGCAGAGATCTATTCGGGAACACCGGGGAGCTGTTTTTT. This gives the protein CATSRDLFGNTGELFF.